Sequencing of this T cell receptor beta chain was carried out in a study of siplizumab effects on memory and regulatory T cells. Study results and caveats: Naive versus memory phenotype went unassigned for roughly 80-96% of proliferating CD4+ or CD8+ clones. The naive T cell population seemed more diverse than memory cells and seemed a major contributor to the alloresponse.

This CDR3 is built from 17 residues. In germline, CDR1 is SEHNR, CDR2 FQNEAQ (reference sequence). Germline trimming cut 0 bases from V and 2 bases from J; bases unmatched to any gene: 8. Concerning this clone itself: Antigen: not known.

Assays examined about 100,000 TCR templates per sample. The data were produced by immunoSEQ multiplex PCR, yet TCRdb's version contains in-frame clones alone and is incomplete. Altogether approximately 68,000 clones are present, around 90% being singletons, with the ten largest covering approximately 31%. The source material was CD8+ T cells sorted from blood. This receptor was taken from a human donor in good health. The genes are TRBV7-9 and TRBJ2-3; 7 bases map to TRBD2. The chain's CDR3 is CASSLAWGGVPTDTQYF. DNA of the CDR3: TGTGCCAGCAGCTTAGCGTGGGGAGGGGTCCCCACAGATACGCAGTATTTT.